Detailed here is one T cell receptor beta chain. Its matching antigen is unknown. The source of the sample is a study of Graves' ophthalmopathy and Graves' hyperthyroidism. Study-wide context: Peripheral blood sampling preceded any treatment and occurred at initial diagnosis.

Germline V gene lookup returns CDR1 SGHTA and CDR2 FQGNSA. Trimming stripped 2 bases from V and 4 bases from J, with 14 bases between. This CDR3 spans 16 amino acids. Study-wide points: As the model predicted ophthalmopathy progression, it achieved a sensitivity of about 71% and a specificity of around 73%.

From RNA, the CDR3 regions of TCR beta chains were amplified and sequenced. Following a first-round RT-PCR that used HTBI primers, a second-round multiplex PCR was carried out. Via MiXCR, TCRdb re-called the multiplex PCR reads, giving one row per CDR3 protein. The profile shows almost 750,000 distinct CDR3 sequences, around 40% of them singletons. Establishment of the diagnosis relied upon clinical symptoms, serum thyroxine, TRAb, thyroid ultrasound and orbital computed tomography. PBMCs had their origin in fresh peripheral blood (10 ml). The receptor comes from an adult man with Graves' ophthalmopathy. The sequencing sample was made of peripheral blood. V and J are TRBV7-2 and TRBJ2-2, with D possibly TRBD1 on 6 matching bases. CDR3 nucleotides: TGTGCCAGCAGCTTACGGTCCAGGGGAGTCACCGGGGAGCTGTTTTTT. Translating it yields CASSLRSRGVTGELFF.